One and the same sample provided the 18 T cell receptor beta chains below, sequenced in a study of T cells in Graves' hyperthyroidism and ophthalmopathy. There were TCR beta CDR3 regions amplified from RNA transcripts. During a first-round RT-PCR of the TCR CDR3, the HTBI primer set was used. TCRdb fed the multiplex PCR reads into MiXCR, producing one record per CDR3 protein. The sample lists about 300,000 distinct CDR3 sequences, 20% to 30% occurring once. The sequenced material came from blood. Source of these receptors: a man aged 40-49 years with Graves' hyperthyroidism that later progressed to Graves' ophthalmopathy.

The table lists this clonotype with many counts. This sequence joins TRBV19 and TRBJ2-7; TRBD1 matches at 7 bases. From germline, CDR1 is LNHDA and CDR2 SQIVND (reference sequence). Trimming removed 4 bases from V and 4 bases from J; junction bases left unmatched: 10. The CDR3 runs 15 residues. The CDR3 sequence is CASSTTGANWYEQYF. The CDR3 coding sequence is TGTGCCAGTAGTACTACAGGGGCTAACTGGTACGAGCAGTACTTC.

The chain combines TRBV12-3 or TRBV12-4 with TRBJ2-7; 10 positions match TRBD2. V lost 2 bases to trimming and J lost 5 bases; unmatched junction nucleotides: 6. This CDR3 has 15 residues. The CDR3 spells CASSLQAGGPHEQYF. CDR3 nucleotides: TGTGCCAGCAGTTTACAAGCGGGGGGGCCCCACGAGCAGTACTTC.

This clonotype was observed at least ten times. This chain joins TRBV19 and TRBJ1-5; 10 bases align to TRBD1. This CDR3 has 16 residues. CDR1 is LNHDA, CDR2 SQIVND, per germline (reference sequence). Trimming at V came to 7 bases and at J to 6 bases, leaving 12 bases not matched to a gene. The DNA for the CDR3 is TGTGCCAGTACCAACCCGGGACAGGGGTTCGGTCAGCCCCAGCATTTT. This codes for CASTNPGQGFGQPQHF.

Many counts were recorded for this clonotype. V and J are TRBV11-2 and TRBJ1-1, with D possibly matching TRBD1 (5 bases). Trimming removed 5 bases from V and 6 bases from J, with 7 bases in between. The CDR3 length is 11 residues. The germline V gene encodes CDR1 SGHAT and CDR2 FQNNGV. The CDR3 DNA sequence: TGTGCCAGCAGCACGGGGCCTGAAGCTTTCTTT. Translated: CASSTGPEAFF. Full variable domain (outside the CDR3, taken from reference TRBV11-2 and TRBJ1-1): EAGVAQSPRYKIIEKRQSVAFWCNPISGHATLYWYQQILGQGPKLLIQFQNNGVVDDSQLPKDRFSAERLKGVDSTLKIQPAKLEDSAVYLCASSTGPEAFFGQGTRLTVV.

The V call is TRBV7-2, the J call TRBJ2-7, with D perhaps given as TRBD1 or TRBD2 (7 bases each). CDR1 is SGHTA and CDR2 is FQGNSA in the germline V gene. V shed 5 bases and J shed 3 bases, with 17 bases lying between them. This CDR3 is built from 15 residues. CDR3 nucleotides: TGTGCCAGCAGCCTAACAGGGGACTACGACTACGAGCAGTACTTC. Protein product: CASSLTGDYDYEQYF.

For this clonotype: A much larger clone differs by one base, so this may be a read error. The chain uses TRBV19 and TRBJ1-2, with D tentatively TRBD1 (5 bases). Trimming cost V 6 bases and J 4 bases, with 12 bases left between them. The CDR3 is 13 residues long. Germline V lookup: CDR1 LNHDA, CDR2 SQIVND (reference sequence). For the CDR3, the DNA is TGTGCCAGTAGCCCGACAGCTTCCTATGGCTACACCTTC. Translated: CASSPTASYGYTF.

This clonotype was found many times. V usage is TRBV20-1 and J usage is TRBJ2-2, with 12 bases lining up with TRBD2. Trimming removed 4 bases from V and 5 bases from J; junction bases left unmatched: 8. The CDR3 spans 16 residues. The germline V gene has CDR1 DFQATT and CDR2 SNEGSKA (reference sequence). The CDR3 region is CSAKTSGRTGTGELFF. The CDR3 nucleotides are TGCAGTGCTAAAACTAGCGGGAGGACTGGAACCGGGGAGCTGTTTTTT.

V usage is TRBV6-2 or TRBV6-3 and J usage is TRBJ2-7; D unclear. Trimming removed 6 bases at V and 2 bases at J, with 11 bases between. The CDR3 is 13 residues long. Germline V gene data show CDR1 as MNHEY and CDR2 as SVGEGT. CDR3 sequence (DNA): TGTGCCAGCAGAAAAAACGGACCCTACGAGCAGTACTTC. Its protein product is CASRKNGPYEQYF.

This clonotype was counted ten times or more. The V and J genes are TRBV6-1 and TRBJ1-2, with D unclear. Deletions cut 7 bases from V and 3 bases from J, with 9 bases between. Germline V CDR1 and CDR2: MNHNS, SASEGT. CDR3 length equals 12 residues. CDR3 region: CASNGLHYGYTF. The CDR3, as DNA: TGTGCCAGCAACGGACTGCACTATGGCTACACCTTC.

This clonotype was found many times. The chain is built from TRBV5-5 and TRBJ1-1, with TRBD1 matching over 8 bases. Germline V CDR1 and CDR2: SGHKS, YYEKEE (reference sequence). With 2 bases clipped from V and 0 bases from J, the junction kept 6 bases outside the gene matches. The CDR3 is 16 amino acids. CDR3 DNA: TGTGCCAGCAGCTTTCAGACAGGGGTAATGAACACTGAAGCTTTCTTT. Residues: CASSFQTGVMNTEAFF.

The V gene is TRBV6-1, the J gene TRBJ1-1; D not certain. V lost 0 bases, J lost 3 bases, and 11 bases lay in between. The CDR3 covers 15 residues. Germline V gives CDR1 MNHNS, CDR2 SASEGT. Written as DNA, the CDR3 is TGTGCCAGCAGTGAAGCGCTTCGGGAGGACACTGAAGCTTTCTTT. It translates to CASSEALREDTEAFF.

In its sample, this clonotype was seen many times. The chain joins TRBV6-5 to TRBJ1-5; D may be TRBD1 (5 bases). V was shortened by 5 bases and J by 7 bases, with 21 bases between the two germline ends. The CDR3 runs 16 residues. Germline V lookup: CDR1 MNHEY, CDR2 SVGAGI. The CDR3 bases are TGTGCCAGCAGTCAGTATCCAGGGAGGTACGAGCAGCCCCAGCATTTT. This codes for CASSQYPGRYEQPQHF.

Many counts were recorded for this clonotype. This chain joins TRBV27 and TRBJ1-1, with TRBD1 matching over 10 bases. With V trimmed by 6 bases and J by 9 bases, 13 bases remained unmatched. CDR1 is MNHEY and CDR2 is SMNVEV in the germline V gene (reference sequence). The CDR3 is 15 residues long. CDR3 DNA: TGTGCCAGCAGCATCGATCTAAGGACAGGGGGTAAAGCTTTCTTT. It translates to CASSIDLRTGGKAFF.

This clonotype was found a few times. The chain employs TRBV7-2 and TRBJ2-5; D is undetermined. Trimming cost V 2 bases and J 2 bases, with 6 bases left between them. This CDR3 is 13 amino acids long. Germline CDR1 and CDR2: SGHTA and FQGNSA. The CDR3 region has the DNA TGTGCCAGCAGCTTAAGGGTACAAGAGACCCAGTACTTC. Residues: CASSLRVQETQYF.

The chain links TRBV3-1 to TRBJ2-5; 14 nucleotides align to TRBD2. Unmatched junction bases numbered 12, after V lost 4 bases and J lost 2 bases. This CDR3 contains 19 residues. Germline V gene lookup returns CDR1 LGHDT and CDR2 YNNKEL (reference sequence). This CDR3 reads CASSRGKGLAGVRQETQYF. CDR3 bases: TGTGCCAGCAGCCGAGGGAAGGGACTAGCGGGAGTGAGGCAAGAGACCCAGTACTTC.

This clonotype has ten or more counts. The chain uses TRBV2 and TRBJ2-5; D gene ambiguous. The V gene's germline CDR1 is SNHLY and CDR2 FYNNEI. The CDR3 has 15 residues. Trimming stripped 6 bases from V and 0 bases from J, with 14 bases between. The CDR3 DNA sequence: TGTGCCAGCAGGGTGCCCATGAGGTACCAAGAGACCCAGTACTTC. It encodes CASRVPMRYQETQYF.

In this sample, this clonotype turned up many times. The CDR3 DNA reads as TGTGCCAGCAGTTACCAAGGGGAGAACACTGAAGCTTTCTTT. Amino acid sequence: CASSYQGENTEAFF. The genes are TRBV6-5 and TRBJ1-1, with D possibly matching TRBD1 (5 bases). Germline CDR1 MNHEY, CDR2 SVGAGI. CDR3 size: 14 residues. The V end lost 2 bases, the J end lost 1 base, and 8 bases lay between the germline ends.

Many counts were recorded for this clonotype. The rearrangement links TRBV29-1 to TRBJ1-2; 8 bases are shared with TRBD1. The V gene end was trimmed by 4 bases and the J gene end by 8 bases; junction bases not matched to a gene: 9. Germline V gene data show CDR1 as SQVTM and CDR2 as ANQGSEA. There are 13 residues in the CDR3. DNA of the CDR3: TGCAGCGTTGGAACAGGGGGATATGAGGGCTACACCTTC. Translating it yields CSVGTGGYEGYTF.